Below, one T cell receptor (beta chain) is given with its context. The authors' processing: Amplifying reference gene primers gave estimates of nucleated cell counts. The method was immunoSEQ multiplex PCR; TCRdb's version includes in-frame clones alone and lacks a portion of them. From that table come the V and J calls and clone size; the DNA was used to work out D and trimming. Found here are under 250,000 clones, approximately 83% of them singletons; the top ten hold about 3.9%. Participants were placed into cohorts based on the clinical history they reported. Exposed enrollees encountered a COVID-19 case at some point within 2 weeks before study entry. This specimen belongs to a study of blood T cell repertoires in COVID-19. Study details: T cells, B-cell-depleted T cells, or PBMCs provided the cDNA or gDNA that served as material.

CDR1 and CDR2 from the germline V gene are SGHRS and YFSETQ. The V gene lost 4 bases and the J gene lost 5 bases, with 15 bases spanning the gap. The CDR3 sequence is 14 residues long. The sequencing sample was made of PBMCs or T cells enriched from blood (not recorded which). The chain uses TRBV5-1 and TRBJ1-1; weak D call: TRBD1 (5 bases). The receptor was isolated from a woman between 40 and 50 years old who had been exposed to COVID-19. Written as DNA, the CDR3 is TGCGCCAGCAGCGAGCAGGGATTGGGTACTGAAGCTTTCTTT. It encodes CASSEQGLGTEAFF. The whole variable domain, filled in from reference TRBV5-1 and TRBJ1-1, reads KAGVTQTPRYLIKTRGQQVTLSCSPISGHRSVSWYQQTPGQGLQFLFEYFSETQRNKGNFPGRFSGRQFSNSRSEMNVSTLELGDSALYLCASSEQGLGTEAFFGQGTRLTVV.